The present T cell receptor (beta chain) was sequenced within a study of shared clonotypes between healthy human individuals. Study results and limitations: Sorted-subset sequencing, rarefaction showed, was incomplete despite large depth.

Germline lookup yields CDR1 MNHNY and CDR2 SVGAGI (reference sequence). The V gene lost 0 bases and the J gene lost 2 bases, with 11 bases spanning the gap. CDR3 length: 16 amino acids. The assay was immunoSEQ multiplex PCR, and TCRdb's table has in-frame clones only and misses some. Of about 2.5 million clones listed, around 93% are singletons. A word on this clone: Its antigen is not known.

This TCR came from a man younger than 35 in good health. Some clones in this sample may be carry-over from other donors' samples. The V and J genes are TRBV6-6 and TRBJ1-5; D uncertain. The sample comprised naive CD4+ T cells from PBMCs. Described subset: CD45RA+ positively selected. Here the CDR3 reads CASSYSRRVGNQPQHF. CDR3 in DNA: TGTGCCAGCAGTTACTCGAGGCGGGTTGGCAATCAGCCCCAGCATTTT.